The 28 T cell receptor beta chains presented below share a single source sample, sequenced in a study of blood T cell repertoires in COVID-19. Profiled with immunoSEQ multiplex PCR; TCRdb holds only in-frame clones, not every one. In the table there are approximately 140,000 clones, around nine tenths of which are singletons. The sequencing sample was made of peripheral blood. The origin of the receptors is a man aged 65 to 85 with active COVID-19.

This sequence joins TRBV24-1 and TRBJ1-2; unclear D gene. From germline, CDR1 is KGHDR and CDR2 SFDVKD. V was shortened by 4 bases and J by 1 base, with 15 bases between the two germline ends. This CDR3 region has 16 residues. CDR3 region: CATSEGGVPDNYGYTF. DNA of the CDR3: TGTGCCACCAGTGAGGGAGGAGTCCCGGATAACTATGGCTACACCTTC.

The CDR3 DNA follows: TGTGCCAGCAGTGATTTAGCGGTCCGAGAGACCCAGTACTTC. Protein product: CASSDLAVRETQYF. The gene calls are TRBV25-1 and TRBJ2-5; D is perhaps TRBD2 (6 bases). Per germline, CDR1 MGHDK and CDR2 SYGVNS. V lost 3 bases, J lost 4 bases, and 12 bases lay in between. This CDR3 spans 14 amino acids.

The chain recombines TRBV4-2 with TRBJ2-5, with 10 bases that match TRBD2. Germline trimming cut 0 bases from V and 3 bases from J; bases unmatched to any gene: 4. Germline V gene lookup returns CDR1 LGHNA and CDR2 YNFKEQ. This CDR3 is 16 amino acids long. CDR3 residues: CASSQDGTSVEETQYF. The CDR3 DNA is TGTGCCAGCAGCCAAGATGGGACTAGCGTTGAAGAGACCCAGTACTTC.

The chain uses TRBV6-6 and TRBJ1-1; 9 bases fit TRBD1. The germline V gene has CDR1 MNHNY and CDR2 SVGAGI (reference sequence). After removal of 7 bases from V and 4 bases from J, the junction contained 7 bases not matched to a gene. CDR3 length: 14 residues. The CDR3 reads CASTGQGIRTEAFF. DNA of the CDR3: TGTGCCAGCACCGGACAGGGGATTCGCACTGAAGCTTTCTTT.

This clone was counted between two and nine times. The gene calls are TRBV19 and TRBJ1-5; the match to TRBD1 covers 8 bases. This CDR3 has 15 amino acids. The junction had 8 bases not matched to a gene; V was cut back by 5 bases and J by 5 bases. Germline V gene data show CDR1 as LNHDA and CDR2 as SQIVND (reference sequence). The CDR3 spells CASSGRDRIHQPQHF. CDR3 nucleotide sequence: TGTGCCAGTAGTGGCCGGGACAGGATTCATCAGCCCCAGCATTTT.

The chain couples TRBV28 to TRBJ1-1; 7 bases align to TRBD1. This CDR3 spans 16 amino acids. Germline V gene sequence: CDR1 MDHEN, CDR2 SYDVKM. J was trimmed by 0 bases and V by 2 bases; bases with no gene match: 6. CDR3 coding DNA: TGTGCCAGCAGTTTAAGGAAGGGACAGATGAACACTGAAGCTTTCTTT. This encodes CASSLRKGQMNTEAFF.

The chain links TRBV10-3 to TRBJ1-6; TRBD1 agrees at 11 bases. This CDR3 has 15 residues. CDR1 and CDR2 from the germline V gene are ENHRY and SYGVKD. The V gene end was trimmed by 6 bases and the J gene end by 7 bases; junction bases not matched to a gene: 5. The chain's CDR3 is CAIRGGTGGNSPLHF. The CDR3 DNA follows: TGTGCCATCAGGGGCGGGACAGGGGGGAATTCACCCCTCCACTTT.

The rearrangement links TRBV29-1 to TRBJ2-7, with TRBD2 matching 14 bases. Germline V gene sequence: CDR1 SQVTM, CDR2 ANQGSEA. The CDR3 has 15 amino acids. With 5 bases clipped from V and 1 base from J, the junction kept 4 bases outside the gene matches. The CDR3 DNA follows: TGCAGCGTTTCCGGGACTAGCGGGAGTTCCTACGAGCAGTACTTC. It encodes CSVSGTSGSSYEQYF.

This clone was counted once. This chain joins TRBV7-2 and TRBJ2-6; weak D call: TRBD2 (5 bases). The germline CDR1 and CDR2 sequences are SGHTA and FQGNSA. The CDR3 is made up of 16 amino acids. The V and J ends lost 5 bases and 2 bases respectively, with 13 bases between them. The CDR3 DNA is TGTGCCAGCAGCCATAACCGGGGTGCTGGGGCCAACGTCCTGACTTTC. Its protein product is CASSHNRGAGANVLTF.

This clone was recorded only once. The CDR3 region has the DNA TGTGCCAGCAGCCTTGACACGTACCAAGAGACCCAGTACTTC. It is translated as CASSLDTYQETQYF. The chain recombines TRBV7-3 with TRBJ2-5; D gene uncertain. Between the trimmed V and J ends, which lost 5 bases and 0 bases, there was a span of 10 bases. The CDR3 extends over 14 amino acids. CDR1 and CDR2 (germline): SGHTA, FQGTGA. The full variable domain, rest sourced from reference TRBV7-3 and TRBJ2-5, is GAGVSQTPSNKVTEKGKYVELRCDPISGHTALYWYRQSLGQGPEFLIYFQGTGAADDSGLPNDRFFAVRPEGSVSTLKIQRTERGDSAVYLCASSLDTYQETQYFGPGTRLLVL.

The CDR3 DNA reads as TGTGCCATCAGAGGAGCGGGGGAGGAGGGCTACACCTTC. It specifies CAIRGAGEEGYTF. The J gene is TRBJ1-2, the V gene TRBV10-3; TRBD1 is a possible D gene (5 bases). Germline lookup yields CDR1 ENHRY and CDR2 SYGVKD. V lost 6 bases and J 8 bases, leaving 16 bases between the germline ends. CDR3 size: 13 residues.

For this clone: This sample also contains other DNA sequences that code for the same CDR3. This chain connects TRBV2 to TRBJ2-7; tentative D call: TRBD2 (6 bases). Germline values: CDR1 SNHLY, CDR2 FYNNEI. V was cut by 7 bases and J by 1 base, with 8 bases left in between. This CDR3 is 12 amino acids long. DNA for the CDR3: TGTGCCAGCACGGCGGGGTCCTACGAGCAGTACTTC. It translates to CASTAGSYEQYF.

The chain carries TRBV7-9 and TRBJ1-4; D perhaps matches TRBD1 (5 bases). The CDR3 totals 15 residues. Germline V gene data show CDR1 as SEHNR and CDR2 as FQNEAQ (reference sequence). The V gene lost 1 base and the J gene lost 7 bases, with 13 bases spanning the gap. For the CDR3, the DNA is TGTGCCAGCAGCTTAGAGGGGTCTTCCGGTGAAAAACTGTTTTTT. Protein: CASSLEGSSGEKLFF.

The chain carries TRBV5-1 and TRBJ2-5; D gene ambiguous. V shed 2 bases and J shed 6 bases, with 5 bases lying between them. The CDR3 runs 11 residues. The V gene's germline CDR1 is SGHRS and CDR2 YFSETQ. The CDR3 DNA reads as TGCGCCAGCAGCTTAGCTCAGACCCAGTACTTC. Translation: CASSLAQTQYF.

This clone has only one observation. V usage is TRBV6-2 or TRBV6-3 and J usage is TRBJ1-1; 9 bases are a match to TRBD1. CDR1 is MNHEY, CDR2 SVGEGT, per germline. The CDR3 is 14 amino acids. After removal of 0 bases from V and 9 bases from J, the junction contained 5 bases not matched to a gene. CDR3 nucleotides: TGTGCCAGCAGTTACTCTAGGACAGGGGATAAAGCTTTCTTT. Translating gives CASSYSRTGDKAFF.

The chain employs TRBV7-3 and TRBJ2-6; D is possibly TRBD2 (6 bases). CDR3 length: 17 amino acids. Germline V gene sequence: CDR1 SGHTA, CDR2 FQGTGA. V was shortened by 3 bases and J by 1 base, with 13 bases between the two germline ends. The CDR3 region is CASSFVAGLSGANVLTF. DNA for the CDR3: TGTGCCAGCAGCTTTGTGGCGGGACTTTCTGGGGCCAACGTCCTGACTTTC.

The rearrangement joins TRBV7-3 to TRBJ2-7; 10 nucleotides line up with TRBD1. V shed 5 bases and J 1 base; nucleotides not matched to a gene: 14. The CDR3 has 18 amino acids. Germline V gene data show CDR1 as SGHTA and CDR2 as FQGTGA. CDR3 region: CASSPQIRQGALSYEQYF. The CDR3 coding sequence is TGTGCCAGCAGCCCACAGATTCGACAGGGGGCGCTATCCTACGAGCAGTACTTC.

The chain carries TRBV10-3 and TRBJ2-2, with 11 nucleotides matching TRBD2. The junction had 7 bases not matched to a gene; V was cut back by 6 bases and J by 7 bases. The CDR3 covers 15 residues. Germline V gene data show CDR1 as ENHRY and CDR2 as SYGVKD. CDR3 sequence (DNA): TGTGCCATCAGCAAGACTAGCGGGATGAGCGGGGAGCTGTTTTTT. This translates into CAISKTSGMSGELFF.

The CDR3 region is CASSQQGPDEQYF. CDR3 sequence (DNA): TGTGCCAGCAGTCAACAGGGTCCCGACGAGCAGTACTTC. J is TRBJ2-7 and V is TRBV6-5, with D tentatively TRBD1 (6 bases). Germline V gene lookup returns CDR1 MNHEY and CDR2 SVGAGI. V was trimmed by 5 bases and J by 5 bases, leaving 13 bases between them. This CDR3 has 13 amino acids.

V and J are TRBV7-9 and TRBJ2-7; 10 nucleotides agree with TRBD1. Per germline, CDR1 SEHNR and CDR2 FQNEAQ (reference sequence). This CDR3 has 15 amino acids. Unmatched junction bases numbered 3, after V lost 2 bases and J lost 2 bases. CDR3 protein: CASSLWDRGPYEQYF. CDR3 in DNA: TGTGCCAGCAGCTTATGGGACAGGGGCCCCTACGAGCAGTACTTC.

The rearrangement joins TRBV24-1 to TRBJ2-1, with TRBD2 matching 13 bases. The CDR3 runs 15 residues. CDR1 KGHDR and CDR2 SFDVKD come from the germline V gene. The J segment lost 7 bases and the V segment lost 7 bases, leaving 6 bases of the junction unmatched. CDR3: CATSDTSGRVNEQFF. The CDR3 DNA sequence: TGTGCCACCAGCGATACTAGCGGGAGGGTGAATGAGCAGTTCTTC.

The rearrangement links TRBV18 to TRBJ2-7; D call uncertain. Germline V gives CDR1 KGHSH, CDR2 LQKENI. V was pared by 0 bases and J by 2 bases, with 5 bases between. The CDR3 has 13 amino acids. DNA for the CDR3: TGTGCCAGCTCACCACCGGGCGCCTACGAGCAGTACTTC. Protein product: CASSPPGAYEQYF. The whole variable domain, remainder taken from reference TRBV18 and TRBJ2-7, is NAGVMQNPRHLVRRRGQEARLRCSPMKGHSHVYWYRQLPEEGLKFMVYLQKENIIDESGMPKERFSAEFPKEGPSILRIQQVVRGDSAAYFCASSPPGAYEQYFGPGTRLTVT.

V is TRBV21-1 and J is TRBJ1-1; TRBD1 reflects the table's D call only, with no check against the DNA. TRBV21-1 is a pseudogene locus. This CDR3 contains 15 residues. DNA for the CDR3: TGTGCCAGCAGCGACCGGGACAGGGTGTTTGTGGGAGCTTTCTTT. Protein: CASSDRDRVFVGAFF.

The V gene is TRBV11-2, the J gene TRBJ2-5; TRBD2 matches 7 bases. After removal of 4 bases from V and 5 bases from J, the junction contained 4 bases not matched to a gene. The CDR3 runs 13 residues. The germline CDR1 and CDR2 sequences are SGHAT and FQNNGV. CDR3 residues: CASSSGLRETQYF. The CDR3 region has the DNA TGTGCCAGCAGCTCGGGACTACGGGAGACCCAGTACTTC. The whole variable domain, remainder taken from reference TRBV11-2 and TRBJ2-5, is EAGVAQSPRYKIIEKRQSVAFWCNPISGHATLYWYQQILGQGPKLLIQFQNNGVVDDSQLPKDRFSAERLKGVDSTLKIQPAKLEDSAVYLCASSSGLRETQYFGPGTRLLVL.

CDR3 loop: CASGTLGPYEQYF. The CDR3 bases are TGTGCCAGCGGGACACTGGGCCCCTACGAGCAGTACTTC. This chain uses TRBV9 with TRBJ2-7, with D maybe TRBD1 (6 bases). Trimming removed 7 bases from V and 2 bases from J, with 13 bases in between. The CDR3 covers 13 residues. Germline V gives CDR1 SGDLS, CDR2 YYNGEE.

This chain uses TRBV6-1 with TRBJ1-3; D is undetermined. The germline CDR1 and CDR2 sequences are MNHNS and SASEGT. This CDR3 has 15 residues. V lost 0 bases to trimming and J lost 0 bases, with 6 bases between them. CDR3 nucleotide sequence: TGTGCCAGCAGTGAAGCGTTGCGCTCTGGAAACACCATATATTTT. This gives the protein CASSEALRSGNTIYF.

The CDR3 nucleotides are TGTGCCAGCAGCTTGGGCAAACTCAATAATTCACCCCTCCACTTT. It is translated as CASSLGKLNNSPLHF. The V gene is TRBV5-4, the J gene TRBJ1-6; no clear D gene. Germline CDR1 and CDR2: SGHNT and YYREEE (reference sequence). The CDR3 is made up of 15 amino acids. V dropped 0 bases and J dropped 5 bases, with 9 bases sitting between them.

This chain uses TRBV27 with TRBJ2-7, with 7 positions matching TRBD2. Germline CDR1 MNHEY, CDR2 SMNVEV (reference sequence). The CDR3 runs to 15 residues. The trim removed 6 bases at V and 4 bases at J, leaving 12 bases unmatched. CDR3 residues: CASSETGDYSYEQYF. For the CDR3, the DNA is TGTGCCAGCAGCGAAACCGGGGACTATTCGTACGAGCAGTACTTC.